The entry below gives a single T cell receptor beta chain sequence along with its context. Its antigen is as yet unknown. The record originates from a study of T cell responses to AZD1222 COVID-19 vaccine. Study-level findings and limits: In all cases, repertoires were sampled only after the peak T cell response. Possibly, clonal diversity was underestimated; donors were largely white British and included more females. The CD4 TCRs associated with vaccination extended across spike and predominated at 160-218 and 743-854. Of spike-specific TCRs, nearly half reportedly target regions left unmutated in variants.

This table comes from immunoSEQ multiplex PCR, and its TCRdb copy is limited to in-frame clones, with some not included. Found here are under 100,000 clones, roughly 90% of them singletons; the top ten hold about 5.2%. Trimming cost V 6 bases and J 8 bases, with 13 bases left between them. CDR3 length: 12 amino acids. Germline-derived CDR1 and CDR2 are MDHEN and SYDVKM. V and J are TRBV28 and TRBJ1-2, with D unclear. This clonotype was obtained from an adult in good health. The sample was peripheral blood, taken on day 0 of AZD1222 vaccination. The CDR3 coding sequence is TGTGCCAGCAGGCTGCAGACACGGGGCTACACCTTC. Its translation: CASRLQTRGYTF.